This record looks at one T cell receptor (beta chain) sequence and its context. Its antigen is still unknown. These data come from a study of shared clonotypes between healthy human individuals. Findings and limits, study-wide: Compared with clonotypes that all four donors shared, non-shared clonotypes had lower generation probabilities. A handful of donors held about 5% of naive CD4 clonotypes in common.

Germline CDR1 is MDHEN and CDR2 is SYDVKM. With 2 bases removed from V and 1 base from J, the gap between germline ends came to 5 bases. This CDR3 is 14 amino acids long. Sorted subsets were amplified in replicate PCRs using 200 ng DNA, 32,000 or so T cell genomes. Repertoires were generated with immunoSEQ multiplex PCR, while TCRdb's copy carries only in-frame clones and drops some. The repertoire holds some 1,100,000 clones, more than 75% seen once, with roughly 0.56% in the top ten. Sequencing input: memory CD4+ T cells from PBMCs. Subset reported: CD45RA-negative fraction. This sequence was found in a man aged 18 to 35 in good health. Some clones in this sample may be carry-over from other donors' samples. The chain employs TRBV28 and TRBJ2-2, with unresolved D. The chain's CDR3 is CASSLNRNTGELFF. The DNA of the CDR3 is TGTGCCAGCAGTTTAAACAGGAACACCGGGGAGCTGTTTTTT.